This T cell receptor beta chain derives from a study of T cell responses to AZD1222 COVID-19 vaccine. This CDR3 region has 15 residues. V dropped 6 bases and J dropped 5; count of bases not matched to a gene: 7. From germline, CDR1 is MNHNY and CDR2 SVGAGI (reference sequence). This table comes from immunoSEQ multiplex PCR, and its TCRdb copy is limited to in-frame clones, with some not included. Of tens of thousands of clones listed, roughly 87% are singletons. Study results and caveats: Baseline seropositivity characterized only a handful of AZD1222 recipients. Spike-specific TCRs gained breadth and depth after people received two AZD1222 doses.

Turning to this clone: The target antigen is unknown.

The sample in question was peripheral blood, obtained on day 0 of AZD1222 vaccination. The clonotype was recovered from an adult in good health. The chain uses TRBV6-6 and TRBJ2-5; 12 nucleotides match TRBD2. The CDR3 sequence is CASRTRTSGKETQYF. In nucleotides, the CDR3 is TGTGCCAGCAGGACCAGGACTAGCGGGAAGGAGACCCAGTACTTC.